This TCR beta chain was sequenced in a study of beta chain features in type 1 diabetes. Study-wide points: Type 1 diabetes patients had VDJ junctions that carried fewer insertions and more deletions. Researchers could not determine here whether HLA type influences TCRB rearrangement.

Worth noting for this clone: The target antigen is unknown.

Reverse transcribing all isolated RNA meant expressed TCRB transcripts were sequenced. Data came from immunoSEQ multiplex PCR; TCRdb stores just in-frame clones and leaves some out. The sample records roughly 610,000 clones, 15% being singletons. Germline V gene data show CDR1 as LNHNV and CDR2 as YYDKDF (reference sequence). Between the trimmed V and J ends, which lost 2 bases and 8 bases, there was a span of 18 bases. This CDR3 is built from 15 residues. This receptor was identified in a man between 18 and 35 years old in good health. The specimen sequenced was naive CD4+ T cells from blood. V usage is TRBV15 and J usage is TRBJ1-1; D perhaps matches TRBD1 (6 bases). In DNA, the CDR3 is TGTGCCACCAGCAGACTAAGGGGGTCCCTCGAAGAAGCTTTCTTT. Translation: CATSRLRGSLEEAFF.